This T cell receptor (beta chain) was identified in a study of T-cell reconstitution after alpha-beta-depleted transplantation in children. Notes on the study in general: For some patients, TCRbeta diversity was high at day 60 because of recipient T cells and thymic progenitors that survived. Alpha-beta T cells about two months after transplant reportedly derived from several hundred expanded graft clones. T-cell counts and diversity at one year following transplant were attributed mainly to newly produced T cells.

This clonotype was found many times. The antigen is unknown. V lost 4 bases and J lost 10; bases outside the gene matches: 12. The CDR3 is 13 amino acids. Germline CDR1 is SQVTM and CDR2 is ANQGSEA. Preparation of the TCRbeta library used unique molecular identifiers. TCRdb redid the calling of the PCR reads with MiXCR, one entry per CDR3 protein. The sample includes around 190,000 distinct CDR3 sequences, 6.6% of them seen just once. The rearrangement links TRBV29-1 to TRBJ1-1; 7 bases are a match to TRBD1. This TCR came from a boy aged 2-9 years with acute lymphoblastic leukemia, due to receive a stem cell transplant. This material consisted of PBMCs, taken before TCRalphabeta/CD19-depleted stem cell transplant. The CDR3 here is CSVVWGQQEGAFF. CDR3 coding DNA: TGCAGCGTTGTGTGGGGACAGCAAGAGGGAGCTTTCTTT.